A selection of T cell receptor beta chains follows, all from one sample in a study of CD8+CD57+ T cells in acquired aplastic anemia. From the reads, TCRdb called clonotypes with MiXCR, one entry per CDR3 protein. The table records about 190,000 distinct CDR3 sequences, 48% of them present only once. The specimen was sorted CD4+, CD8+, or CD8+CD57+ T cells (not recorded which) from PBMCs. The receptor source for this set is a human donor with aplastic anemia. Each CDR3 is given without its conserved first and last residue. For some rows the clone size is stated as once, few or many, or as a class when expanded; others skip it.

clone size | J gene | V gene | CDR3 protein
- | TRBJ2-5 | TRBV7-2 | AGSLDRQATQY
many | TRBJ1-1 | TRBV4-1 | ASSQEGTANTEAF
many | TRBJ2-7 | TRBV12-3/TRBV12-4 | ASSVSYEQY
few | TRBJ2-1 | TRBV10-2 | ASSERGGDNEQF
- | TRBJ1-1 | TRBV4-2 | ASSQPGQQFNTEAF
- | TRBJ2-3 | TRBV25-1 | ASSSTSGGATDTQY
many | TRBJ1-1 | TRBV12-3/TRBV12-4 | ASSFSPNTEAF
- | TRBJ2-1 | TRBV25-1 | ASNEQF
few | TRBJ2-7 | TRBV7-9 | ASSLAQGNRNEQY
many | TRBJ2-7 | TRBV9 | ASSVGGSHEQY
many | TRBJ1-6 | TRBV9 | ASSVEYYNSPLH
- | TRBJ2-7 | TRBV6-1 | ASSELDPTEDEQY
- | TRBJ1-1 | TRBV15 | ATSRGGAGKRNTEAF
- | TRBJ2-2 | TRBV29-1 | SVGGGTGELF
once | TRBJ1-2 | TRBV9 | ASSGPRDSPYGYT
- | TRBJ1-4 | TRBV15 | ATSRGIANEKLF
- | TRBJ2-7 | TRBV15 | ATSSHLFYEQY
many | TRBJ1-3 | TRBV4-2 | ASSQEATGAGNTIY
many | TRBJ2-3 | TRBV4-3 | ASSQEAGGTDTQY
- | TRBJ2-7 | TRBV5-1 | ASSLDGGREQY
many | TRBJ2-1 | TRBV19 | ASSLSGWYNEQF
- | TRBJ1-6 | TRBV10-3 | AINREGGTPLH
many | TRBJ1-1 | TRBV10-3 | AISEDRNTEAF
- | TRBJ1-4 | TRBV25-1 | ASTTGVGTNEKLF
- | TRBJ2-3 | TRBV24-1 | ATSDTLDTQY
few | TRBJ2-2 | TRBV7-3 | ASTTIAGELF
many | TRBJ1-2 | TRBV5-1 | ASSAQGART
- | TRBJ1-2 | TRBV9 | ASSAHRSQGNYGYT
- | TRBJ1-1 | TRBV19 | ASKYRGNTEAF
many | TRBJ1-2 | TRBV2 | ASSPNRGFYSYT
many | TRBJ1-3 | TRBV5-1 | ASSPTGATAFSGNTIY
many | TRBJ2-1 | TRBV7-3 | ASSPHLGQGNEQF
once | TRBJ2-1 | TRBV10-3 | AIRSDRNNEQF
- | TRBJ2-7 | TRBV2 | ASSGAAPYEQY
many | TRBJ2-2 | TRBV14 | ASSQHDLGELF
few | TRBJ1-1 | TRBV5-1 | ASSLVGTNTEAF
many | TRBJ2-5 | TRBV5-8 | ASSSKGTGMETQY
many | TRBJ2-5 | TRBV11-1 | ASSLAGRAGETQY
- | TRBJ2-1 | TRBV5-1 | ASSWDGGNEQF
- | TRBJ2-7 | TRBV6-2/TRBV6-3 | ASSYEYEQY